These 15 T cell receptor beta chains came from one sample sequenced in a study of T-cell reconstitution after alpha-beta-depleted transplantation in children. TCRbeta library construction was performed incorporating unique molecular identifiers. MiXCR, applied by TCRdb to the PCR reads, yields one record per CDR3 protein. The data contain some 290,000 distinct CDR3 sequences, almost 10% of them singletons. The source was PBMCs from the stem cell graft donor, collected from the stem cell graft. The origin of the receptors is a human donor who donated a stem cell graft to a child with SCID.

This clonotype was seen only a few times. The chain joins TRBV24-1 to TRBJ2-1; 8 nucleotides agree with TRBD1. The ends lost 4 bases at V and 9 bases at J; junction bases unmatched: 4. Germline V gene lookup returns CDR1 KGHDR and CDR2 SFDVKD. The CDR3 has 13 amino acids. CDR3 nucleotides: TGTGCCACCAGTGAAAACAGGGGGATTGAGCAGTTCTTC. Translating gives CATSENRGIEQFF.

This clonotype has only a few counts. The J gene is TRBJ1-1, the V gene TRBV7-9; D not certain. CDR1 SEHNR and CDR2 FQNEAQ come from the germline V gene (reference sequence). The CDR3 is 15 residues long. The V end was cut by 8 bases, the J end by 2 bases, with 18 bases between. The CDR3 loop reads CASVPGPTLNTEAFF. In nucleotides, the CDR3 is TGTGCCAGCGTTCCGGGCCCGACCTTAAACACTGAAGCTTTCTTT.

This clonotype turned up a few times. The CDR3 sequence: CASSSDGKYYEQYF. CDR3 DNA: TGTGCCAGCAGTTCGGACGGAAAGTACTACGAGCAGTACTTC. The chain is built from TRBV12-3 or TRBV12-4 and TRBJ2-7, with D uncertain. This CDR3 is built from 14 residues. V was trimmed by 4 bases and J by 3 bases, leaving 13 bases between them.

Many counts were recorded for this clonotype. The rearrangement uses TRBV4-1 and TRBJ2-1, with TRBD2 matching over 8 bases. The germline V gene has CDR1 MGHRA and CDR2 YSYEKL. There are 15 residues in the CDR3. Trimming cost V 1 base and J 5 bases; bases outside gene matches: 4. This CDR3 is CASSQGRGVNNEQFF. The CDR3 bases are TGCGCCAGCAGCCAAGGGCGGGGGGTAAACAATGAGCAGTTCTTC.

This clonotype was observed a few times. The J gene is TRBJ2-2, the V gene TRBV27; tentatively, D is TRBD1 (5 bases). V shed 2 bases and J shed 6 bases, with 13 bases lying between them. Germline CDR1 and CDR2: MNHEY and SMNVEV (reference sequence). The CDR3 extends over 15 amino acids. CDR3 bases: TGTGCCAGCAGTTTAGCAGGGCATAGGGCCGGGGAGCTGTTTTTT. Encoded protein: CASSLAGHRAGELFF.

The V gene is TRBV20-1, the J gene TRBJ2-7, with 8 bases fitting TRBD2. After removal of 6 bases from V and 0 bases from J, the junction contained 4 bases not matched to a gene. CDR3 length equals 13 residues. Per germline, CDR1 DFQATT and CDR2 SNEGSKA (reference sequence). CDR3 coding DNA: TGCAGTGCCGGGGGGGCTTACTCCTACGAGCAGTACTTC. This sequence encodes CSAGGAYSYEQYF.

The chain combines TRBV20-1 with TRBJ1-1, with TRBD1 as a possible D gene (5 bases). Germline CDR1 DFQATT, CDR2 SNEGSKA (reference sequence). The CDR3 loop spans 14 amino acids. Trimming left V 5 bases short and J 0 bases short, with 13 bases between. The CDR3 here is CSAGPGAVNTEAFF. The CDR3 coding sequence is TGCAGTGCTGGGCCCGGGGCGGTGAACACTGAAGCTTTCTTT.

The rearrangement uses TRBV6-1 and TRBJ2-7; 8 nucleotides agree with TRBD1. This CDR3 has 16 amino acids. CDR1 is MNHNS, CDR2 SASEGT, per germline. J was trimmed by 5 bases and V by 4 bases; bases with no gene match: 13. As DNA, the CDR3 is TGTGCCAGCAGTGCAGGACAGGGTGATCTGGTTAACGAGCAGTACTTC. Translated, it gives CASSAGQGDLVNEQYF.

The V gene is TRBV2, the J gene TRBJ1-6, with unresolved D. Trimming took 6 bases from V and 11 from J, leaving 23 bases between them. Germline V CDR1 and CDR2: SNHLY, FYNNEI. CDR3 length: 16 residues. Written as DNA, the CDR3 is TGTGCCAGCAGCGTCTTGAGGACCGGAGAAGGGCCACCCCTCCACTTT. Residues: CASSVLRTGEGPPLHF.

In its sample, this clonotype was seen many times. One end of the junction is discordant with germline, which a read error may explain. V usage is TRBV20-1 and J usage is TRBJ2-4; D is perhaps TRBD1 (6 bases). The CDR3 has 12 residues. Germline V gene data show CDR1 as DFQATT and CDR2 as SNEGSKA (reference sequence). This CDR3 is CSAGDRTNIQYF. The DNA of the CDR3 is TGCAGTGCTGGAGACAGGACCAACATTCAGTACTTC.

This chain joins TRBV29-1 and TRBJ1-1, with no clear D. The CDR3 spans 17 residues. Trimming took 1 base from V and 0 from J, leaving 18 bases between them. CDR1 is SQVTM, CDR2 ANQGSEA, per germline. CDR3 amino acids: CSVEVKKGRRMNTEAFF. CDR3 DNA sequence: TGCAGCGTTGAAGTTAAAAAAGGACGCCGGATGAACACTGAAGCTTTCTTT.

This clonotype was detected ten times or more. The V and J genes are TRBV3-1 and TRBJ2-7; D might be TRBD2 (5 bases). Germline-derived CDR1 and CDR2 are LGHDT and YNNKEL (reference sequence). Trimming took off 2 bases at V and 3 bases at J, with 14 bases between the two ends. The CDR3 loop spans 15 amino acids. The CDR3 bases are TGTGCCAGCAGCCAACAGGAGCTCGGGATCTACGAGCAGTACTTC. The encoded protein is CASSQQELGIYEQYF.

The V and J genes are TRBV6-5 and TRBJ2-5; tentative D call: TRBD2 (6 bases). Trimming took off 2 bases at V and 0 bases at J, with 13 bases between the two ends. The CDR3 consists of 16 residues. Germline assignment: CDR1 MNHEY and CDR2 SVGAGI. This CDR3 is CASSYPRGIHQETQYF. The CDR3 DNA reads as TGTGCCAGCAGTTACCCTCGGGGGATCCACCAAGAGACCCAGTACTTC.

This clonotype was seen more than once but under ten times. V usage is TRBV10-2 and J usage is TRBJ1-1; a possible D gene is TRBD1 (5 bases). Looked up from germline, CDR1 is WSHSY and CDR2 is SAAADI. Trimming pared 3 bases from V and 6 bases from J, leaving 8 bases between. The CDR3 extends over 12 amino acids. CDR3 sequence reads: CASSEMTAEAFF. The CDR3 DNA reads TGCGCCAGCAGTGAAATGACAGCTGAAGCTTTCTTT.

Regarding this clonotype: A much larger clonotype is one base distant, so this may be a read error. The rearrangement uses TRBV7-9 and TRBJ1-1, with a possible D match to TRBD1 (6 bases). V gave up 6 bases and J gave up 5 bases, with 16 bases separating them. The CDR3 loop spans 14 amino acids. CDR1 and CDR2 from the germline V gene are SEHNR and FQNEAQ (reference sequence). CDR3 DNA: TGTGCCAGCAGACAAGACAGGTTGAGGACTGAAGCTTTCTTT. It specifies CASRQDRLRTEAFF.